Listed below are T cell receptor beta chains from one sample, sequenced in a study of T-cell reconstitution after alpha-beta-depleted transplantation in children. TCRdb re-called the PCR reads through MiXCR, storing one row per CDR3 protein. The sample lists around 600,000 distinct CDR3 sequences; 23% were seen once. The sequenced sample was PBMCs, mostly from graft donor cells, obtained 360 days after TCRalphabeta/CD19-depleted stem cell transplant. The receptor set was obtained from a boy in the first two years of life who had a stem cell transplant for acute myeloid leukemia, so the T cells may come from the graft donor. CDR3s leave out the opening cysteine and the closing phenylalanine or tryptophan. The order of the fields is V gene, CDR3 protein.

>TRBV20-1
SASGGASYNSPLH
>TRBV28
ASSSRTSSGEQF
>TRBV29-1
SVDSGKEAF
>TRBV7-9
ASSPGLAPF
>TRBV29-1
SVERPGLRRSAAF
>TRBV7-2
ASSLDRPDRGYEQY
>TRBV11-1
ASSLANSGGAKSIAEQY
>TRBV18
ASSPNPGTDTQY
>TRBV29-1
SVEVSQGIFSGELF
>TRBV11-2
ASSLRLSPGQGPSYEQY
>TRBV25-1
ASSEHRDYHNEQF
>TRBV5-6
ASSLTASAHIQY
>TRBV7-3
ASSLRGTLRETQY
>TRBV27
ASGTGGYGYT
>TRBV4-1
ASSQTGEVHNEQF
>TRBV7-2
ASSEVLGDTQY
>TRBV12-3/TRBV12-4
ASRRTGAYNEQF